This T cell receptor (beta chain) was retrieved from a study of blood T cell repertoires in COVID-19. Study-level background: Italy, Spain and the United States were the sources of the convalescent and acute COVID-19 samples. Sources were T cells, B-cell-depleted T cells, or PBMCs; the material itself was cDNA or gDNA.

Germline CDR1 reads SGHNT; CDR2 reads YYREEE (reference sequence). After removal of 4 bases from V and 6 bases from J, the junction contained 9 bases not matched to a gene. The CDR3 totals 14 residues. As originally analysed: Scientists estimated how many nucleated cells there were by amplifying reference gene primers. Generated by immunoSEQ multiplex PCR, the TCRdb table keeps only in-frame clones and is missing some. For V, J and clone size, that table is used; D and trimming come from the DNA. Among about 210,000 clones, 75% to 85% were seen once, and the ten largest hold 9.7%. The sequenced sample consisted of peripheral blood. The V and J genes are TRBV5-4 and TRBJ2-7; 8 nucleotides align to TRBD1. The source is a man aged 45-65 years with active or convalescent COVID-19. The DNA for the CDR3 is TGTGCCAGCAGCAACGGACAGGGCTGGGGCGAGCAGTACGTC. The encoded protein is CASSNGQGWGEQYV.